The 17 T cell receptor beta chains given below trace back to one sample, sequenced in a study of cytomegalovirus exposure and HLA in healthy donors. PCR involved 60 Vbeta and 13 Jbeta primers. Sequenced by immunoSEQ multiplex PCR; TCRdb stores in-frame clones only, minus some. Among some 140,000 clones listed, about 80% were seen once. Specimen: PBMCs. The receptors stem from a man younger than 45 in good health and CMV-seronegative.

The chain employs TRBV5-4 and TRBJ2-1, with 7 bases lining up with TRBD2. J gave up 6 bases and V 5 bases, and 8 bases lay outside the gene matches. Germline CDR1 SGHNT, CDR2 YYREEE (reference sequence). The CDR3 contains 14 residues. The CDR3 loop is CASSSGTMSNEQFF. For the CDR3, the DNA is TGTGCCAGCAGTTCTGGGACTATGAGCAATGAGCAGTTCTTC.

This rearrangement joins TRBV5-4 to TRBJ2-3; D perhaps matches TRBD2 (5 bases). Deletions cut 3 bases from V and 3 bases from J, with 14 bases between. Germline loops: CDR1 SGHNT, CDR2 YYREEE (reference sequence). The CDR3 spans 15 residues. As DNA, the CDR3 is TGTGCCAGCAGCTCCCCGGGAAAAGATACAGATACGCAGTATTTT. As protein: CASSSPGKDTDTQYF.

The chain joins TRBV29-1 to TRBJ1-5; TRBD1 aligns across 9 bases. Germline CDR1 is SQVTM and CDR2 is ANQGSEA. V was clipped by 3 bases and J by 7 bases; unmatched bases: 13. This CDR3 comprises 16 residues. This CDR3 is CSVDHRGPGKPQPQHF. In nucleotides, the CDR3 is TGCAGCGTTGATCACAGGGGGCCCGGAAAACCCCAGCCCCAGCATTTT.

The V gene is TRBV28, the J gene TRBJ2-1, with 10 bases lining up with TRBD2. The V and J ends lost 4 bases and 7 bases, in that order; junction bases with no gene match: 7. The CDR3 covers 15 residues. CDR1 and CDR2 from the germline V gene are MDHEN and SYDVKM. The chain's CDR3 is CASSSRLAGPNEQFF. The CDR3 DNA sequence: TGTGCCAGCAGTTCCCGACTAGCGGGTCCAAATGAGCAGTTCTTC.

The chain recombines TRBV28 with TRBJ1-2, with D perhaps TRBD1 (6 bases). The CDR3 contains 13 residues. Germline CDR1 reads MDHEN; CDR2 reads SYDVKM. Trimming shortened V by 7 bases and J by 8 bases, and 17 bases separated the two germline ends. The CDR3 sequence: CASTPDSPRGYTF. CDR3 nucleotide sequence: TGTGCCAGCACCCCGGACAGCCCACGGGGCTACACCTTC.

This chain links TRBV19 with TRBJ1-3, with 9 positions matching TRBD1. The junction had 6 bases not matched to a gene; V was cut back by 5 bases and J by 4 bases. This CDR3 has 15 residues. CDR1 is LNHDA and CDR2 is SQIVND in the germline V gene (reference sequence). The CDR3 DNA reads as TGTGCCAGTAGTCTACAGGGGGCCGTGGGAAACACCATATATTTT. The encoded protein is CASSLQGAVGNTIYF. Supplemented by reference TRBV19 and TRBJ1-3, the full variable domain reads DGGITQSPKYLFRKEGQNVTLSCEQNLNHDAMYWYRQDPGQGLRLIYYSQIVNDFQKGDIAEGYSVSREKKESFPLTVTSAQKNPTAFYLCASSLQGAVGNTIYFGEGSWLTVV.

This clone was counted a few times. V gene TRBV5-1 combines with J gene TRBJ2-7; D might be TRBD2 (6 bases). Per germline, CDR1 SGHRS and CDR2 YFSETQ. Trimming pared 4 bases from V and 2 bases from J, leaving 10 bases between. CDR3 length: 13 amino acids. The CDR3 region is CASSPGGTYEQYF. The CDR3 bases are TGCGCCAGCAGCCCCGGGGGAACCTACGAGCAGTACTTC.

The gene calls are TRBV5-1 and TRBJ2-7, with 8 bases aligning to TRBD1. Germline values: CDR1 SGHRS, CDR2 YFSETQ. J gave up 2 bases and V 4 bases, and 5 bases lay outside the gene matches. This CDR3 contains 14 residues. The CDR3 spells CASSLGQGPYEQYF. CDR3 in DNA: TGCGCCAGCAGCCTAGGACAGGGTCCCTACGAGCAGTACTTC.

This clone was detected once. The chain joins TRBV19 to TRBJ2-5; D might be TRBD2 (6 bases). The CDR3 extends over 17 amino acids. Per germline, CDR1 LNHDA and CDR2 SQIVND (reference sequence). Trimming left V 0 bases short and J 5 bases short, with 19 bases between. The CDR3 spells CASSIDGPSSGVETQYF. The CDR3, as DNA: TGTGCCAGTAGTATAGACGGGCCTTCTTCGGGGGTGGAGACCCAGTACTTC.

V usage is TRBV7-8 and J usage is TRBJ2-5, with D possibly TRBD1 on 6 matching bases. The tail of the sequence fits TRBJ2-7 better, so the J call may be wrong. Germline loops: CDR1 SGHVS, CDR2 FQNEAQ. This CDR3 has 13 amino acids. The CDR3 loop is CASSLGQVYEQYF. The CDR3 DNA reads as TGTGCCAGCAGCTTAGGACAGGTCTACGAGCAGTACTTC.

This chain uses TRBV19 with TRBJ1-2, with 8 positions matching TRBD1. The junction had 6 bases not matched to a gene; V was cut back by 5 bases and J by 4 bases. Germline lookup yields CDR1 LNHDA and CDR2 SQIVND (reference sequence). The CDR3 spans 14 residues. The CDR3 loop reads CASSSQGASYGYTF. CDR3 sequence (DNA): TGTGCCAGTAGTTCGCAGGGGGCTAGCTATGGCTACACCTTC.

This clone has just one count. The chain has TRBV5-1 and TRBJ1-1; no firm D call. This CDR3 is built from 14 residues. Germline V CDR1 and CDR2: SGHRS, YFSETQ. V was pared by 4 bases and J by 4 bases, with 14 bases between. CDR3 DNA: TGCGCCAGCAGCCTCTCGTTAGGGAGCACTGAAGCTTTCTTT. The encoded protein is CASSLSLGSTEAFF.

This clone was counted once. The rearrangement joins TRBV5-5 to TRBJ2-3; D not certain. CDR3 length: 14 amino acids. Germline V CDR1 and CDR2: SGHKS, YYEKEE (reference sequence). V dropped 1 base and J dropped 5 bases, with 11 bases sitting between them. CDR3: CASSLIRVGDTQYF. The CDR3 bases are TGTGCCAGCAGCTTGATCCGGGTGGGAGATACGCAGTATTTT.

The chain couples TRBV1 to TRBJ2-4; TRBD1, as called in the table, went unchecked against the DNA. TRBV1 is noted as a pseudogene. The length of the CDR3 is 21 residues. Written as DNA, the CDR3 is TGCACCAGCAGCCCAAGGGACAGGGTTTCAGTACTGGGATTTGTCAAAAACATTCAGTACTTC. It encodes CTSSPRDRVSVLGFVKNIQYF.

The chain combines TRBV11-2 with TRBJ2-3; no definite D call. Germline lookup yields CDR1 SGHAT and CDR2 FQNNGV. V was trimmed by 5 bases and J by 9 bases, leaving 12 bases between them. CDR3 length equals 12 residues. The CDR3 nucleotides are TGTGCCAGCAGCCGACTTGGCCCAACGCAGTATTTT. Its translation is CASSRLGPTQYF.

The chain combines TRBV7-9 with TRBJ2-2; 10 bases are shared with TRBD1. The CDR3 runs to 17 residues. V trimming: 9 bases; J trimming: 3 bases; junction bases outside the gene matches: 13. Germline-derived CDR1 and CDR2 are SEHNR and FQNEAQ (reference sequence). The CDR3 sequence: CASRGQGPLGDTGELFF. The DNA of the CDR3 is TGTGCCAGTAGGGGACAGGGGCCCTTGGGGGACACCGGGGAGCTGTTTTTT.

This chain joins TRBV7-8 and TRBJ2-1; no reliable D call. CDR3 length: 15 amino acids. V shed 6 bases and J shed 0 bases, with 12 bases lying between them. Germline loops: CDR1 SGHVS, CDR2 FQNEAQ. CDR3 sequence: CASSFMGASYNEQFF. CDR3 in DNA: TGTGCCAGCAGTTTCATGGGCGCCTCCTACAATGAGCAGTTCTTC.